What follows are 25 T cell receptor beta chains derived from one specimen sequenced in a study of patients and donors after allogeneic stem cell transplantation. TCRdb analysed the RT-PCR reads with MiXCR anew, one entry per CDR3 protein. The sample records more than 20,000 distinct CDR3 sequences, around 40% being singletons. Sequencing was carried out using blood, either unsorted or a sorted T cell fraction (not recorded which). These TCRs come from a human donor who was either an allogeneic HSCT recipient or a stem cell or donor lymphocyte infusion donor (not recorded which). It is not recorded whose cells these are; they may come from a transplant donor.

A few counts support this clonotype. This chain uses TRBV5-1 with TRBJ1-1; D is perhaps TRBD1 (5 bases). CDR1 is SGHRS and CDR2 is YFSETQ in the germline V gene. This CDR3 is 15 amino acids long. V was shortened by 0 bases and J by 1 base, with 10 bases between the two germline ends. DNA for the CDR3: TGCGCCAGCAGCTTGGGCCAGGGACCGAACACTGAAGCTTTCTTT. This sequence encodes CASSLGQGPNTEAFF.

The rearrangement joins TRBV5-1 to TRBJ1-1; D is unresolved. Germline CDR1 and CDR2: SGHRS and YFSETQ. V lost 2 bases and J lost 5, with 10 bases in between. CDR3 length: 13 residues. CDR3 protein: CASSFGGPTEAFF. In DNA form, the CDR3 reads TGCGCCAGCAGCTTTGGAGGGCCAACTGAAGCTTTCTTT.

CDR3 in amino acids: CASSLATWGYTEAFF. The CDR3 region has the DNA TGTGCCAGCAGCTTAGCGACGTGGGGATACACTGAAGCTTTCTTT. The chain has TRBV7-9 and TRBJ1-1; D is undetermined. V shed 0 bases and J shed 3 bases, with 11 bases lying between them. CDR3 size: 15 residues. The germline V gene has CDR1 SEHNR and CDR2 FQNEAQ (reference sequence).

V is TRBV10-1 and J is TRBJ2-1; 8 bases fit TRBD1. There are 19 residues in the CDR3. Germline trimming cut 5 bases from V and 0 bases from J; bases unmatched to any gene: 15. The V gene's germline CDR1 is WNHNN and CDR2 SYGVQD (reference sequence). Here the CDR3 reads CASSPTGAVRGNSYNEQFF. The CDR3 coding sequence is TGCGCCAGCAGTCCGACAGGGGCCGTCCGGGGAAACTCCTACAATGAGCAGTTCTTC.

This rearrangement joins TRBV5-1 to TRBJ1-1; D gene unclear. Per germline, CDR1 SGHRS and CDR2 YFSETQ. Trimming removed 0 bases from V and 0 bases from J, with 12 bases in between. The CDR3 loop spans 16 amino acids. CDR3 DNA: TGCGCCAGCAGCTTGGGGTGGAGGGCAATGAACACTGAAGCTTTCTTT. Translated: CASSLGWRAMNTEAFF.

This chain connects TRBV18 to TRBJ1-6; TRBD1 matches 9 bases. The length of the CDR3 is 15 residues. The germline gives CDR1 KGHSH, CDR2 LQKENI. The junction had 4 bases not matched to a gene; V was cut back by 2 bases and J by 8 bases. CDR3 protein: CASSPGTGNDSPLHF. In DNA, the CDR3 is TGTGCCAGCTCACCAGGGACAGGGAATGATTCACCCCTCCACTTT. The full variable domain, completed using reference TRBV18 and TRBJ1-6, is NAGVMQNPRHLVRRRGQEARLRCSPMKGHSHVYWYRQLPEEGLKFMVYLQKENIIDESGMPKERFSAEFPKEGPSILRIQQVVRGDSAAYFCASSPGTGNDSPLHFGNGTRLTVT.

V and J are TRBV5-1 and TRBJ1-6; 8 bases align to TRBD1. Germline V gene data show CDR1 as SGHRS and CDR2 as YFSETQ. This CDR3 contains 16 residues. V gave up 4 bases and J gave up 9 bases; unmatched junction bases: 12. The CDR3 spells CASSGGQVYPVSPLHF. The CDR3 DNA is TGCGCCAGCAGCGGGGGACAGGTATATCCCGTTTCACCCCTCCACTTT.

V usage is TRBV12-3 or TRBV12-4 and J usage is TRBJ1-5; TRBD1 agrees at 8 bases. This CDR3 has 14 amino acids. The junction had 6 bases not matched to a gene; V was cut back by 6 bases and J by 5 bases. The CDR3 spells CASRSSRGHQPQHF. The DNA of the CDR3 is TGTGCCAGCAGAAGTTCCAGGGGGCATCAGCCCCAGCATTTT.

The rearrangement links TRBV20-1 to TRBJ2-1; 8 nucleotides match TRBD1. CDR1 is DFQATT, CDR2 SNEGSKA, per germline (reference sequence). With V trimmed by 5 bases and J by 4 bases, 10 bases remained unmatched. The CDR3 sequence is 15 residues long. The CDR3 is CSASRQGKTYNEQFF. The CDR3, as DNA: TGCAGTGCTTCCAGACAGGGGAAAACTTACAATGAGCAGTTCTTC.

This clonotype was seen more than once but under ten times. The CDR3 DNA sequence: TGTGCCATCAGGGCTAGCGGTTCTAGCACAGATACGCAGTATTTT. Translation: CAIRASGSSTDTQYF. The chain has TRBV10-3 and TRBJ2-3; 7 nucleotides align to TRBD2. The CDR3 has 15 amino acids. The junction had 6 bases not matched to a gene; V was cut back by 6 bases and J by 0 bases. Germline-derived CDR1 and CDR2 are ENHRY and SYGVKD.

This chain uses TRBV5-1 with TRBJ2-7; D is unclear. CDR3 length: 14 amino acids. V was clipped by 0 bases and J by 1 base, with 8 bases between them. CDR1 and CDR2 (germline): SGHRS, YFSETQ. CDR3 sequence (DNA): TGCGCCAGCAGCTTGGCCCTAAGTTCCTACGAGCAGTACTTC. It is translated as CASSLALSSYEQYF.

This clonotype was seen repeatedly, ten times or more. The chain uses TRBV3-1 and TRBJ2-7; D gene uncertain. CDR3 size: 11 residues. Germline V lookup: CDR1 LGHDT, CDR2 YNNKEL (reference sequence). Trimming stripped 2 bases from V and 5 bases from J, with 4 bases between. CDR3 sequence reads: CASSQTDEQYF. The CDR3 DNA follows: TGTGCCAGCAGCCAAACAGACGAGCAGTACTTC.

The chain carries TRBV24-1 and TRBJ2-5; 7 bases agree with TRBD1. V lost 3 bases, J lost 2 bases, and 5 bases stayed unmatched. The length of the CDR3 is 15 residues. Per germline, CDR1 KGHDR and CDR2 SFDVKD. As DNA, the CDR3 is TGTGCCACCAGTGATCCCGGGACAGTACAAGAGACCCAGTACTTC. Its translation: CATSDPGTVQETQYF.

This clonotype was found a few times. The chain couples TRBV12-3 or TRBV12-4 to TRBJ1-2; perhaps TRBD1 as D (5 bases). V was trimmed by 4 bases and J by 6 bases, leaving 9 bases between them. The CDR3 contains 12 residues. The CDR3 DNA reads as TGTGCCAGCAGTTGGGACGGAAATGGCTACACCTTC. Protein sequence: CASSWDGNGYTF.

The V and J genes are TRBV5-4 and TRBJ1-5, with a weak D call TRBD1 (6 bases). The CDR3 consists of 13 residues. V lost 1 base and J 4 bases, leaving 6 bases between the germline ends. From germline, CDR1 is SGHNT and CDR2 YYREEE (reference sequence). This chain's CDR3 is CASSLQGNQPQHF. The DNA of the CDR3 is TGTGCCAGCAGCTTGCAGGGGAATCAGCCCCAGCATTTT. Variable domain in full (rest from reference TRBV5-4 and TRBJ1-5): ETGVTQSPTHLIKTRGQQVTLRCSSQSGHNTVSWYQQALGQGPQFIFQYYREEENGRGNFPPRFSGLQFPNYSSELNVNALELDDSALYLCASSLQGNQPQHFGDGTRLSIL.

This clonotype appeared a few times. The chain joins TRBV5-5 to TRBJ1-3, with 7 positions matching TRBD1. V was clipped by 4 bases and J by 3 bases; unmatched bases: 4. Per the germline V gene, CDR1 is SGHKS and CDR2 is YYEKEE (reference sequence). The CDR3 loop spans 14 amino acids. The CDR3 reads CASSVQGGGNTIYF. In DNA, the CDR3 is TGTGCCAGCAGCGTTCAGGGGGGTGGAAACACCATATATTTT.

The chain recombines TRBV4-1 with TRBJ2-7, with 8 bases matching TRBD1. Germline CDR1 reads MGHRA; CDR2 reads YSYEKL. The V and J ends lost 5 bases and 0 bases, in that order; junction bases with no gene match: 12. The CDR3 has 17 amino acids. CDR3 amino acids: CASSAERGQASSYEQYF. In DNA form, the CDR3 reads TGCGCCAGCAGCGCCGAGAGGGGACAGGCGAGCTCCTACGAGCAGTACTTC.

The J gene is TRBJ2-7, the V gene TRBV6-5; possibly TRBD2 for D (6 bases). The CDR3 is made up of 11 amino acids. V was shortened by 6 bases and J by 6 bases, with 9 bases between the two germline ends. Germline CDR1 reads MNHEY; CDR2 reads SVGAGI. The CDR3 DNA sequence: TGTGCCAGCAGCCGGGAGAGCGAGCAGTACTTC. Its protein product is CASSRESEQYF.

The chain couples TRBV7-9 to TRBJ1-1; D perhaps matches TRBD1 (5 bases). Germline CDR1 SEHNR, CDR2 FQNEAQ (reference sequence). There are 14 residues in the CDR3. Trimming stripped 3 bases from V and 6 bases from J, with 14 bases between. CDR3 sequence reads: CASSFRQPRPEAFF. The CDR3 DNA is TGTGCCAGCAGCTTTCGACAGCCAAGGCCTGAAGCTTTCTTT.

This clonotype was found a few times. CDR3 protein: CASSLGQGGEAFF. DNA for the CDR3: TGCGCCAGCAGCTTGGGCCAGGGAGGGGAAGCTTTCTTT. This chain uses TRBV5-1 with TRBJ1-1; D may be TRBD1 (5 bases). V lost 0 bases to trimming and J lost 8 bases, with 11 bases between them. Germline CDR1 is SGHRS and CDR2 is YFSETQ. This CDR3 has 13 residues.

This clonotype was picked up one time. Likely a read error: the CDR3 ends without its conserved phenylalanine or tryptophan. The chain combines TRBV28 with TRBJ2-1, with D tentatively TRBD1 (6 bases). Trimming stripped 3 bases from V and 8 bases from J, with 8 bases between. The CDR3 loop spans 12 amino acids. Germline loops: CDR1 MDHEN, CDR2 SYDVKM. The CDR3 loop reads CASSFPGDEQFS. The CDR3 nucleotides are TGTGCCAGCAGTTTCCCAGGGGATGAGCAGTTCTCC.

This clonotype turned up a few times. The junction does not match germline at one end; this may be a read error. The genes are TRBV5-1 and TRBJ1-2, with D tentatively TRBD1 (6 bases). There are 14 residues in the CDR3. CDR1 and CDR2 from the germline V gene are SGHRS and YFSETQ. CDR3 DNA: TGCGCCAGCAGCTTGATCCCGGACAGCCCCCATTCCGTCTTC. Its protein product is CASSLIPDSPHSVF.

The V and J genes are TRBV7-6 and TRBJ2-7; possibly TRBD2 for D (6 bases). V dropped 5 bases and J dropped 3 bases, with 11 bases sitting between them. Germline CDR1 is SGHVS and CDR2 is FNYEAQ. The CDR3 runs 13 residues. CDR3 residues: CASSLRGHYEQYF. The CDR3, as DNA: TGTGCCAGCAGCCTGCGGGGCCACTACGAGCAGTACTTC.

This chain uses TRBV12-3 or TRBV12-4 with TRBJ1-4, with a possible D match to TRBD1 (5 bases). Between the trimmed V and J ends, which lost 1 base and 16 bases, there was a span of 22 bases. The length of the CDR3 is 15 residues. The CDR3 here is CASSLGLARGEQPFF. In nucleotides, the CDR3 is TGTGCCAGCAGTTTAGGGCTAGCGAGAGGGGAACAACCGTTTTTT.

V gene TRBV5-1 combines with J gene TRBJ1-2; TRBD1 aligns across 7 bases. The CDR3 length is 14 residues. J gave up 5 bases and V 4 bases, and 8 bases lay outside the gene matches. CDR1 is SGHRS and CDR2 is YFSETQ in the germline V gene. The CDR3 nucleotides read TGCGCCAGCAGCCTGGGACAGCGCTATTATGGCTACACCTTC. Residues: CASSLGQRYYGYTF.